The 30 T cell receptor beta chains below were found in one sample sequenced in a study of cytomegalovirus exposure and HLA in healthy donors. Measured with immunoSEQ multiplex PCR; TCRdb has only the in-frame clones, and not every one. The sample carries 100,000 to 150,000 clones, 70% to 90% recorded once. The specimen sequenced was PBMCs. The origin of the receptors is a woman between 18 and 29 years old in good health and CMV-seronegative.

CDR3 sequence reads: CATSSDSWSWDQETQYF. The CDR3 coding sequence is TGTGCCACCAGCAGCGATAGTTGGAGTTGGGACCAAGAGACCCAGTACTTC. The chain combines TRBV15 with TRBJ2-5; D not certain. CDR1 is LNHNV, CDR2 YYDKDF, per germline (reference sequence). CDR3 length: 17 residues. The germline V and J ends were trimmed by 3 bases and 0 bases, with 17 bases remaining between them.

V usage is TRBV18 and J usage is TRBJ1-1; the D gene is possibly TRBD1 (5 bases). The V and J ends lost 5 bases and 1 base respectively, with 11 bases between them. The CDR3 sequence is 14 residues long. CDR1 is KGHSH and CDR2 is LQKENI in the germline V gene. DNA for the CDR3: TGTGCCAGCTCATCCCAGGGATCGAACACTGAAGCTTTCTTT. This sequence encodes CASSSQGSNTEAFF.

This chain links TRBV5-8 with TRBJ1-3, with 7 bases identical to TRBD1. The CDR3 is made up of 17 amino acids. CDR1 is SGHTS, CDR2 YDEGEE, per germline. The J segment lost 2 bases and the V segment lost 0 bases, leaving 8 bases of the junction unmatched. Written as DNA, the CDR3 is TGTGCCAGCAGCTTGGATCAGGGGGTCTGGACTGGAAACACCATATATTTT. As protein: CASSLDQGVWTGNTIYF. Based on the CDR3 plus reference TRBV5-8 and TRBJ1-3, the full variable domain is EAGVTQSPTHLIKTRGQQATLRCSPISGHTSVYWYQQALGLGLQFLLWYDEGEERNRGNFPPRFSGRQFPNYSSELNVNALELEDSALYLCASSLDQGVWTGNTIYFGEGSWLTVV.

The V gene is TRBV28, the J gene TRBJ2-7; no firm D call. Germline CDR1 reads MDHEN; CDR2 reads SYDVKM. This CDR3 has 12 residues. V was shortened by 4 bases and J by 1 base, with 5 bases between the two germline ends. The CDR3 protein is CASSYYSYEQYF. Written as DNA, the CDR3 is TGTGCCAGCAGTTACTATTCCTACGAGCAGTACTTC.

The rearrangement uses TRBV4-3 and TRBJ1-2, with unresolved D. Between the trimmed V and J ends, which lost 0 bases and 0 bases, there was a span of 5 bases. The CDR3 is made up of 14 amino acids. From germline, CDR1 is LGHNA and CDR2 YSLEER. The CDR3 DNA sequence: TGCGCCAGCAGCCAAGATCCCTCTAACTATGGCTACACCTTC. Translating gives CASSQDPSNYGYTF.

DNA for the CDR3: TGTGCCCGGGGTGGGCGAGTTAACACTGAAGCTTTCTTT. Its protein product is CARGGRVNTEAFF. V and J are TRBV6-5 and TRBJ1-1; D gene unclear. V shed 11 bases and J shed 2 bases, with 15 bases lying between them. CDR3 length equals 13 residues. The germline gives CDR1 MNHEY, CDR2 SVGAGI.

The chain is built from TRBV2 and TRBJ1-6; D possibly corresponds to TRBD1 (5 bases). Between the trimmed V and J ends, which lost 6 bases and 4 bases, there was a span of 16 bases. The CDR3 consists of 16 residues. CDR1 and CDR2 from the germline V gene are SNHLY and FYNNEI. CDR3 in DNA: TGTGCCAGCAGGGCCCGCGCGGGGGGTTATAATTCACCCCTCCACTTT. It specifies CASRARAGGYNSPLHF.

V and J are TRBV6-5 and TRBJ2-3; D not resolved. This CDR3 has 14 amino acids. Germline lookup yields CDR1 MNHEY and CDR2 SVGAGI. Trimming took off 6 bases at V and 4 bases at J, with 14 bases between the two ends. In DNA form, the CDR3 reads TGTGCCAGCAGCGATAGAGTGGTGCCAGATACGCAGTATTTT. It translates to CASSDRVVPDTQYF.

The J gene is TRBJ1-5, the V gene TRBV6-1; 8 bases fit TRBD1. Trimming cost V 4 bases and J 0 bases; bases outside gene matches: 8. The CDR3 length is 17 residues. CDR1 is MNHNS, CDR2 SASEGT, per germline. The CDR3 is CASSGAQGAYSNQPQHF. CDR3 DNA sequence: TGTGCCAGCAGTGGGGCCCAGGGGGCCTATAGCAATCAGCCCCAGCATTTT.

V usage is TRBV7-3 and J usage is TRBJ2-1, with D perhaps TRBD2 (5 bases). V was pared by 6 bases and J by 5 bases, with 11 bases between. The germline V gene has CDR1 SGHTA and CDR2 FQGTGA. This CDR3 contains 13 residues. The CDR3 loop reads CASRRHGNNEQFF. CDR3 sequence (DNA): TGTGCCAGCAGGAGACACGGGAACAATGAGCAGTTCTTC.

The V call is TRBV7-6, the J call TRBJ2-2; the D is unclear. V dropped 2 bases and J dropped 5 bases, with 3 bases sitting between them. The CDR3 extends over 12 amino acids. Per germline, CDR1 SGHVS and CDR2 FNYEAQ. In DNA, the CDR3 is TGTGCCAGCAGCTTACATACCGGGGAGCTGTTTTTT. Translation gives CASSLHTGELFF.

The rearrangement joins TRBV28 to TRBJ2-3, with 13 bases matching TRBD2. The V gene's germline CDR1 is MDHEN and CDR2 SYDVKM. Trimming removed 6 bases from V and 0 bases from J; junction bases left unmatched: 9. The CDR3 loop spans 18 amino acids. CDR3 DNA sequence: TGTGCCAGCAGCTCTCGGACTAGCGGGAGTAGTAGCACAGATACGCAGTATTTT. It encodes CASSSRTSGSSSTDTQYF.

This chain joins TRBV30 and TRBJ2-4; TRBD2 agrees at 13 bases. Germline values: CDR1 GTSNPN, CDR2 SVGIG (reference sequence). Losses at the gene ends were 0 bases for V and 2 bases for J; bases not matched to a gene: 10. The CDR3 extends over 19 amino acids. The CDR3 nucleotides are TGTGCCTGGAGTGTAGGCAGGACTAGCGGGGGCGGGTCCAAAAACATTCAGTACTTC. This sequence encodes CAWSVGRTSGGGSKNIQYF.

The gene calls are TRBV7-2 and TRBJ2-7; D not certain. CDR3 size: 14 residues. V shed 3 bases and J shed 0 bases, with 9 bases lying between them. CDR1 SGHTA and CDR2 FQGNSA come from the germline V gene. The CDR3: CASSFRSSSYEQYF. Written as DNA, the CDR3 is TGTGCCAGCAGCTTTAGGTCTAGCTCCTACGAGCAGTACTTC.

The rearrangement links TRBV4-3 to TRBJ2-7; the match to TRBD1 covers 7 bases. Germline V gene data show CDR1 as LGHNA and CDR2 as YSLEER. V shed 0 bases, J shed 5 bases, and the junction held 7 bases outside the gene matches. This CDR3 has 15 amino acids. CDR3 in amino acids: CASSQDSWTGDEQYF. Here the CDR3 DNA reads TGCGCCAGCAGCCAAGATAGTTGGACAGGCGACGAGCAGTACTTC.

This clone appeared a few times. The genes are TRBV18 and TRBJ1-2, with TRBD1 as a possible D gene (6 bases). This CDR3 comprises 15 residues. CDR1 is KGHSH and CDR2 is LQKENI in the germline V gene. The ends were cut back, 6 bases at V and 6 bases at J, with 20 bases in the middle. The CDR3 DNA sequence: TGTGCCAGCTCGCACGAAACGCGGGGGCCGGATGGCTACACCTTC. This codes for CASSHETRGPDGYTF.

The CDR3 region has the DNA TGTGCCAGCAGCTTTTTTGTCAGCGGGCGGACCTACGAGCAGTACTTC. Protein product: CASSFFVSGRTYEQYF. The chain has TRBV5-6 and TRBJ2-7; tentatively, D is TRBD2 (6 bases). There are 16 residues in the CDR3. The germline V and J ends were trimmed by 2 bases and 2 bases, with 17 bases remaining between them. Per germline, CDR1 SGHDT and CDR2 YYEEEE.

This clone was seen a single time. The genes are TRBV14 and TRBJ2-4; 9 bases line up with TRBD1. CDR3 length: 16 amino acids. With V trimmed by 0 bases and J by 6 bases, 6 bases remained unmatched. CDR1 SGHDN and CDR2 FVKESK come from the germline V gene. In nucleotides, the CDR3 is TGTGCCAGCAGCCAAGAGGGGACAGGGAGTACAAACATTCAGTACTTC. Protein sequence: CASSQEGTGSTNIQYF.

This clone was seen just once. The chain joins TRBV30 to TRBJ2-3; TRBD2 aligns across 10 bases. The CDR3 contains 16 residues. CDR1 is GTSNPN, CDR2 SVGIG, per germline (reference sequence). Trimming cost V 4 bases and J 6 bases; bases outside gene matches: 13. CDR3 loop: CAWTPIPSGSSDTQYF. CDR3 sequence (DNA): TGTGCCTGGACACCCATCCCTAGCGGGAGTTCGGATACGCAGTATTTT.

The CDR3 sequence is CASSLRQGANNEQFF. The CDR3 nucleotides read TGCGCCAGCAGCTTGCGCCAGGGGGCGAATAATGAGCAGTTCTTC. V usage is TRBV5-1 and J usage is TRBJ2-1; 8 nucleotides align to TRBD1. V shed 1 base and J 7 bases; nucleotides not matched to a gene: 7. Germline CDR1 reads SGHRS; CDR2 reads YFSETQ. CDR3 length: 15 amino acids.

The chain has TRBV14 and TRBJ1-2; D is possibly TRBD1 (6 bases). From germline, CDR1 is SGHDN and CDR2 FVKESK. This CDR3 contains 13 residues. With 6 bases removed from V and 7 bases from J, the gap between germline ends came to 15 bases. CDR3 DNA: TGTGCCAGCAGTGTTGGGGGCGCTTCTGGCTACACCTTC. It yields the protein CASSVGGASGYTF.

The V call is TRBV11-2, the J call TRBJ1-6; maybe TRBD1 (5 bases). The germline V gene encodes CDR1 SGHAT and CDR2 FQNNGV. V was trimmed by 1 base and J by 7 bases, leaving 11 bases between them. The CDR3 loop spans 15 amino acids. CDR3 residues: CASSLVGAANSPLHF. The CDR3 DNA reads TGTGCCAGCAGCTTAGTAGGGGCAGCCAATTCACCCCTCCACTTT.

V gene TRBV9 combines with J gene TRBJ2-7, with 10 bases fitting TRBD2. There are 14 residues in the CDR3. In germline, CDR1 is SGDLS, CDR2 YYNGEE. V shed 3 bases, J shed 2 bases, and the junction held 2 bases outside the gene matches. CDR3 amino acids: CASSGAGGPYEQYF. For the CDR3, the DNA is TGTGCCAGCAGCGGAGCGGGAGGGCCCTACGAGCAGTACTTC. Filled out from reference TRBV9 and TRBJ2-7, the complete variable domain reads DSGVTQTPKHLITATGQRVTLRCSPRSGDLSVYWYQQSLDQGLQFLIQYYNGEERAKGNILERFSAQQFPDLHSELNLSSLELGDSALYFCASSGAGGPYEQYFGPGTRLTVT.

This chain links TRBV9 with TRBJ2-5; 11 bases line up with TRBD1. V shed 4 bases, J shed 3 bases, and the junction held 5 bases outside the gene matches. CDR3 length: 15 residues. Germline assignment: CDR1 SGDLS and CDR2 YYNGEE. For the CDR3, the DNA is TGTGCCAGCAGCCCCTGGGACAGGGGGGAAGAGACCCAGTACTTC. This codes for CASSPWDRGEETQYF.

The chain uses TRBV27 and TRBJ1-4; possible D gene TRBD1, 5 bases. The CDR3 has 15 residues. The germline gives CDR1 MNHEY, CDR2 SMNVEV (reference sequence). V lost 4 bases and J lost 2, with 11 bases in between. The CDR3 is CASSSQGFTNEKLFF. In DNA form, the CDR3 reads TGTGCCAGCAGTTCCCAGGGTTTTACTAATGAAAAACTGTTTTTT.

The chain is built from TRBV6-5 and TRBJ2-5, with D perhaps TRBD2 (5 bases). Germline V gene lookup returns CDR1 MNHEY and CDR2 SVGAGI. Trimming removed 2 bases from V and 1 base from J, with 11 bases in between. The CDR3 has 15 residues. The CDR3 here is CASSYGRGRQETQYF. For the CDR3, the DNA is TGTGCCAGCAGTTACGGCCGGGGTCGCCAAGAGACCCAGTACTTC.

The rearrangement links TRBV6-5 to TRBJ2-7; a weak D match, TRBD2 (7 bases). In germline, CDR1 is MNHEY, CDR2 SVGAGI. V gave up 4 bases and J gave up 10 bases, with 23 bases separating them. The CDR3 spans 15 residues. CDR3 amino acids: CASSSTGGAFGKQYF. CDR3 in DNA: TGTGCCAGCAGTTCCACGGGGGGCGCATTTGGTAAACAGTACTTC.

This chain links TRBV6-6 with TRBJ2-1; the D gene is possibly TRBD2 (5 bases). This CDR3 spans 13 amino acids. Germline CDR1 is MNHNY and CDR2 is SVGAGI (reference sequence). Deletions cut 0 bases from V and 8 bases from J, with 8 bases between. The CDR3 reads CASSYSTGDEQFF. The CDR3 DNA sequence: TGTGCCAGCAGTTACTCGACCGGGGATGAGCAGTTCTTC.

The chain combines TRBV19 with TRBJ1-1; D might be TRBD1 (5 bases). Germline CDR1 and CDR2: LNHDA and SQIVND (reference sequence). V lost 3 bases and J 8 bases, leaving 22 bases between the germline ends. The CDR3 has 16 residues. CDR3 sequence reads: CASSIRATALRTEAFF. The CDR3, as DNA: TGTGCCAGTAGTATTCGGGCGACAGCGCTTCGGACGGAAGCTTTCTTT.

V gene TRBV18 combines with J gene TRBJ1-1, with 7 bases lining up with TRBD1. The CDR3 sequence is 15 residues long. V lost 3 bases, J lost 1 base, and 5 bases stayed unmatched. Per the germline V gene, CDR1 is KGHSH and CDR2 is LQKENI. The CDR3 region is CASSPRQGPNTEAFF. DNA for the CDR3: TGTGCCAGCTCACCGCGACAGGGCCCGAACACTGAAGCTTTCTTT.